One and the same sample provided the 31 T cell receptor beta chains below, sequenced in a study of CD8 T cells in Susac syndrome. RNA, at about 0.45 to 1 ug, was reverse transcribed with random hexamers. Using its own MiXCR run on the immunoSEQ multiplex PCR reads, TCRdb lists one record per CDR3 protein. The profile shows some 120,000 distinct CDR3 sequences, 85% to 95% of them singletons. The sequencing input was CD8+ T cells from PBMCs. Source of these receptors: a human donor in good health.

This chain uses TRBV29-1 with TRBJ2-3; TRBD1 or TRBD2 may be the D gene (5 bases each). Trimming pared 5 bases from V and 0 bases from J, leaving 15 bases between. The CDR3 is made up of 15 amino acids. Germline assignment: CDR1 SQVTM and CDR2 ANQGSEA. The CDR3 is CSVRRDGSSTDTQYF. Here the CDR3 DNA reads TGCAGCGTTAGACGGGACGGATCTAGCACAGATACGCAGTATTTT.

The gene calls are TRBV27 and TRBJ2-2, with D perhaps given as TRBD1 or TRBD2 (6 bases each). This CDR3 has 15 residues. Germline CDR1 is MNHEY and CDR2 is SMNVEV (reference sequence). The germline V and J ends were trimmed by 3 bases and 7 bases, with 15 bases remaining between them. The CDR3 sequence is CASSFAGHVIGELFF. CDR3 coding DNA: TGTGCCAGCAGTTTTGCGGGACACGTAATCGGGGAGCTGTTTTTT.

This clonotype was seen just once. The V gene is TRBV5-1, the J gene TRBJ2-5; 7 bases are shared with TRBD1. From germline, CDR1 is SGHRS and CDR2 YFSETQ. The CDR3 is 15 amino acids. V gave up 4 bases and J gave up 5 bases; unmatched junction bases: 11. CDR3 sequence reads: CASSLQGILRETQYF. CDR3 in DNA: TGCGCCAGCAGCCTACAGGGGATCCTCAGGGAGACCCAGTACTTC.

The chain joins TRBV25-1 to TRBJ2-7; 9 positions agree with TRBD2. Germline CDR1 is MGHDK and CDR2 is SYGVNS. V lost 3 bases to trimming and J lost 6 bases; unmatched junction nucleotides: 9. The length of the CDR3 is 15 residues. CDR3 loop: CASSDPRTSASEQYF. For the CDR3, the DNA is TGTGCCAGCAGTGACCCCAGGACTAGCGCTTCCGAGCAGTACTTC.

V and J are TRBV6-2 or TRBV6-3 and TRBJ2-1; 10 bases line up with TRBD2. Germline assignment: CDR1 MNHEY and CDR2 SVGEGT. The CDR3 has 17 residues. The J segment lost 6 bases and the V segment lost 2 bases, leaving 10 bases of the junction unmatched. CDR3 DNA sequence: TGTGCCAGCAGTTACACGCCAGCGGGGGGGCCGGGCAATGAGCAGTTCTTC. Translating it yields CASSYTPAGGPGNEQFF.

The chain employs TRBV5-6 and TRBJ1-5; 9 bases align to TRBD1. After removal of 5 bases from V and 0 bases from J, the junction contained 6 bases not matched to a gene. The V gene's germline CDR1 is SGHDT and CDR2 YYEEEE. The CDR3 loop spans 16 amino acids. Here the CDR3 DNA reads TGTGCCAGCAGTCAGGGGACAGGGCCTAGCAATCAGCCCCAGCATTTT. Protein: CASSQGTGPSNQPQHF.

The chain carries TRBV3-1 and TRBJ2-1; D remains unclear. V lost 0 bases and J 5 bases, leaving 26 bases between the germline ends. CDR3 length equals 20 residues. Germline V gene data show CDR1 as LGHDT and CDR2 as YNNKEL (reference sequence). As DNA, the CDR3 is TGTGCCAGCAGCCAAGACCCGAGCGACGGATCCAGCTCGGAGAACAATGAGCAGTTCTTC. Amino acid sequence: CASSQDPSDGSSSENNEQFF.

This clonotype appeared once. The V and J genes are TRBV29-1 and TRBJ1-2; D unclear. Germline V gene data show CDR1 as SQVTM and CDR2 as ANQGSEA. The CDR3 totals 15 residues. V was shortened by 0 bases and J by 4 bases, with 15 bases between the two germline ends. The CDR3 sequence: CSVEDRTALLYGYTF. The CDR3 nucleotides read TGCAGCGTTGAAGATCGAACAGCTCTCCTCTATGGCTACACCTTC.

This chain uses TRBV29-1 with TRBJ1-2; D is undetermined. V shed 5 bases and J shed 6 bases, with 7 bases lying between them. The germline V gene has CDR1 SQVTM and CDR2 ANQGSEA. The CDR3 loop spans 10 amino acids. CDR3 bases: TGCAGCGTTCCAGTGGATGGCTACACCTTC. Translating gives CSVPVDGYTF.

Regarding this clonotype: At one of its ends the junction is not consistent with the germline gene, which may arise from a read error. For the CDR3, the DNA is TGCAGCGTTGAACGTAGGGACAACGAGCAGTTCTTC. This encodes CSVERRDNEQFF. V gene TRBV29-1 combines with J gene TRBJ2-1; a possible D gene is TRBD1 (6 bases). The CDR3 consists of 12 residues. Per germline, CDR1 SQVTM and CDR2 ANQGSEA.

J is TRBJ2-5 and V is TRBV29-1; D not resolved. Trimming removed 1 base from V and 5 bases from J, with 11 bases in between. This CDR3 spans 13 amino acids. CDR1 SQVTM and CDR2 ANQGSEA come from the germline V gene. Here the CDR3 reads CSVEVHSDETQYF. The CDR3 nucleotides are TGCAGCGTTGAAGTGCATTCGGATGAGACCCAGTACTTC.

J is TRBJ1-2 and V is TRBV29-1; 8 bases fit TRBD1. Germline values: CDR1 SQVTM, CDR2 ANQGSEA. After removal of 0 bases from V and 2 bases from J, the junction contained 8 bases not matched to a gene. The CDR3 length is 16 residues. The CDR3 sequence: CSVEEHRGTGNYGYTF. The CDR3 bases are TGCAGCGTTGAAGAACACAGGGGGACCGGGAACTATGGCTACACCTTC.

The V gene is TRBV12-3 or TRBV12-4, the J gene TRBJ2-7; D tentatively fits TRBD1 or TRBD2 (6 bases each). Trimming took 5 bases from V and 5 from J, leaving 19 bases between them. The CDR3 runs 15 residues. In DNA form, the CDR3 reads TGTGCCAGCAGTCTCGGGGGCAGGAGTAGGGACGAGCAGTACTTC. It specifies CASSLGGRSRDEQYF.

The genes are TRBV12-3 or TRBV12-4 and TRBJ1-2; a weak D match, TRBD1 (5 bases). Trimming took off 6 bases at V and 7 bases at J, with 12 bases between the two ends. This CDR3 spans 12 amino acids. Written as DNA, the CDR3 is TGTGCCAGCAGCGACAGTCCTATTGGCTACACCTTC. It yields the protein CASSDSPIGYTF.

The gene calls are TRBV20-1 and TRBJ1-1; TRBD1 is a possible D gene (5 bases). V lost 6 bases and J lost 1, with 9 bases in between. Germline values: CDR1 DFQATT, CDR2 SNEGSKA (reference sequence). This CDR3 comprises 12 residues. The CDR3 sequence is CSARQGNTEAFF. The CDR3 bases are TGCAGTGCCCGGCAGGGGAACACTGAAGCTTTCTTT.

The chain uses TRBV30 and TRBJ1-2; 9 bases align to TRBD1. The germline CDR1 and CDR2 sequences are GTSNPN and SVGIG (reference sequence). This CDR3 is 14 amino acids long. Trimming at V came to 2 bases and at J to 4 bases, leaving 5 bases not matched to a gene. CDR3: CAWSQGTGSYGYTF. The CDR3 DNA reads as TGTGCCTGGAGTCAAGGGACAGGGAGCTATGGCTACACCTTC. Drawing the rest from reference TRBV30 and TRBJ1-2, the complete variable domain is SQTIHQWPATLVQPVGSPLSLECTVEGTSNPNLYWYRQAAGRGLQLLFYSVGIGQISSEVPQNLSASRPQDRQFILSSKKLLLSDSGFYLCAWSQGTGSYGYTFGSGTRLTVV.

The chain joins TRBV6-5 to TRBJ2-1, with D perhaps matching TRBD2 (5 bases). The length of the CDR3 is 14 residues. V lost 11 bases and J 0 bases, leaving 14 bases between the germline ends. Germline V lookup: CDR1 MNHEY, CDR2 SVGAGI. CDR3 sequence reads: CAAVEAASYNEQFF. DNA of the CDR3: TGTGCCGCAGTGGAGGCGGCCTCCTACAATGAGCAGTTCTTC.

This chain joins TRBV6-2 or TRBV6-3 and TRBJ1-5, with D hard to call. This CDR3 is built from 15 residues. Germline V gene lookup returns CDR1 MNHEY and CDR2 SVGEGT. V lost 4 bases and J lost 2, with 12 bases in between. This chain's CDR3 is CASSSRVGGNQPQHF. The CDR3 DNA sequence: TGTGCCAGCAGTTCTCGCGTTGGGGGCAATCAGCCCCAGCATTTT.

This clonotype was detected only a few times. V usage is TRBV16 and J usage is TRBJ2-7; possibly TRBD1 for D (6 bases). Germline loops: CDR1 KGHSY, CDR2 FQNENV. V was trimmed by 0 bases and J by 2 bases, leaving 11 bases between them. This CDR3 has 15 residues. The DNA of the CDR3 is TGTGCCAGCAGCCAATCTTCCAACAGGGCCTACGAGCAGTACTTC. It encodes CASSQSSNRAYEQYF.

The rearrangement links TRBV7-8 to TRBJ2-1; D gene ambiguous. The CDR3 is 14 amino acids. CDR1 is SGHVS, CDR2 FQNEAQ, per germline. Trimming took 5 bases from V and 8 from J, leaving 16 bases between them. CDR3 sequence: CASSLGSNPDEQFF. The CDR3, as DNA: TGTGCCAGCAGCCTAGGATCGAACCCGGATGAGCAGTTCTTC. The full variable domain, with the rest looked up from reference TRBV7-8 and TRBJ2-1, is GAGVSQSPRYKVAKRGQDVALRCDPISGHVSLFWYQQALGQGPEFLTYFQNEAQLDKSGLPSDRFFAERPEGSVSTLKIQRTQQEDSAVYLCASSLGSNPDEQFFGPGTRLTVL.

The chain couples TRBV19 to TRBJ2-1, with 8 bases aligning to TRBD2. This CDR3 region has 16 residues. Looked up from germline, CDR1 is LNHDA and CDR2 is SQIVND (reference sequence). J was trimmed by 7 bases and V by 3 bases; bases with no gene match: 11. CDR3 sequence (DNA): TGTGCCAGTAGTATGGAGGGAGCGGGAGCCGGGAATGAGCAGTTCTTC. It codes for CASSMEGAGAGNEQFF.

This sequence joins TRBV5-4 and TRBJ2-5; 12 bases are shared with TRBD2. Germline CDR1 is SGHNT and CDR2 is YYREEE (reference sequence). The trim removed 0 bases at V and 5 bases at J, leaving 8 bases unmatched. CDR3 length equals 17 residues. The DNA for the CDR3 is TGTGCCAGCAGCTTGGCGGCGCTAGCGGGAGGGTGGGAGACCCAGTACTTC. This encodes CASSLAALAGGWETQYF. Full variable domain (outside the CDR3, taken from reference TRBV5-4 and TRBJ2-5): ETGVTQSPTHLIKTRGQQVTLRCSSQSGHNTVSWYQQALGQGPQFIFQYYREEENGRGNFPPRFSGLQFPNYSSELNVNALELDDSALYLCASSLAALAGGWETQYFGPGTRLLVL.

The genes are TRBV7-2 and TRBJ1-2, with D perhaps matching TRBD1 (5 bases). V lost 1 base, J lost 3 bases, and 12 bases lay in between. In germline, CDR1 is SGHTA, CDR2 FQGNSA. CDR3 length equals 15 residues. The CDR3 DNA follows: TGTGCCAGCAGCTTAGTATTACGGGGGTACTATGGCTACACCTTC. It is translated as CASSLVLRGYYGYTF.

The rearrangement uses TRBV12-3 or TRBV12-4 and TRBJ1-5; tentative D call: TRBD1 (5 bases). Between the trimmed V and J ends, which lost 4 bases and 2 bases, there was a span of 15 bases. The CDR3 consists of 16 residues. CDR3 protein: CASSSSQGHGNQPQHF. The CDR3 DNA sequence: TGTGCCAGCAGTTCGTCCCAGGGTCATGGCAATCAGCCCCAGCATTTT.

The rearrangement uses TRBV3-1 and TRBJ2-4, with 7 bases identical to TRBD2. This CDR3 has 16 residues. V shed 3 bases and J 3 bases; nucleotides not matched to a gene: 8. The germline gives CDR1 LGHDT, CDR2 YNNKEL (reference sequence). The CDR3 loop reads CASSQPREWGKNIQYF. CDR3 nucleotide sequence: TGTGCCAGCAGCCAGCCGCGGGAGTGGGGCAAAAACATTCAGTACTTC.

The genes are TRBV4-1 and TRBJ2-1; D ambiguous. This CDR3 region has 13 residues. The ends were cut back, 0 bases at V and 7 bases at J, with 7 bases in the middle. Germline loops: CDR1 MGHRA, CDR2 YSYEKL. CDR3 loop: CASSQDVENEQFF. The CDR3 nucleotides are TGCGCCAGCAGCCAAGATGTCGAAAATGAGCAGTTCTTC.

V gene TRBV7-9 combines with J gene TRBJ2-2, with no clear D. V lost 5 bases and J lost 6, with 10 bases in between. This CDR3 has 13 residues. Germline lookup yields CDR1 SEHNR and CDR2 FQNEAQ (reference sequence). The CDR3 bases are TGTGCCAGCAGCGAAGACGTATCCGGGGAGCTGTTTTTT. Translating it yields CASSEDVSGELFF.

The chain joins TRBV20-1 to TRBJ2-2, with 12 bases that match TRBD1. Trimming took 7 bases from V and 6 from J; bases not matched to a gene: 6. CDR1 is DFQATT, CDR2 SNEGSKA, per germline (reference sequence). This CDR3 contains 14 residues. CDR3 DNA sequence: TGCAGTGTCCCGGGACAGGGGGCTTCCGGGGAGCTGTTTTTT. It specifies CSVPGQGASGELFF.

The rearrangement uses TRBV5-1 and TRBJ2-2; D is unresolved. Per germline, CDR1 SGHRS and CDR2 YFSETQ. CDR3 length: 13 residues. V was pared by 0 bases and J by 6 bases, with 6 bases between. This CDR3 is CASSLAAPGELFF. Here the CDR3 DNA reads TGCGCCAGCAGCTTGGCGGCCCCCGGGGAGCTGTTTTTT.

The rearrangement joins TRBV28 to TRBJ2-3, with 7 bases fitting TRBD1. This CDR3 spans 14 amino acids. Germline-derived CDR1 and CDR2 are MDHEN and SYDVKM. With V trimmed by 5 bases and J by 4 bases, 6 bases remained unmatched. The chain's CDR3 is CASSLQGTADTQYF. The CDR3, as DNA: TGTGCCAGCAGTCTACAGGGGACGGCAGATACGCAGTATTTT.

This chain links TRBV7-2 with TRBJ1-5, with D possibly TRBD1 on 5 matching bases. The V gene's germline CDR1 is SGHTA and CDR2 FQGNSA. The CDR3 has 13 amino acids. Trimming cost V 4 bases and J 4 bases, with 8 bases left between them. DNA for the CDR3: TGTGCCAGCAGCTCTCAGGGTAATCAGCCCCAGCATTTT. It specifies CASSSQGNQPQHF.